This is a list of T cell receptor beta chains from one sample in a study of cytomegalovirus exposure and HLA in healthy donors. The repertoire was sequenced with immunoSEQ multiplex PCR; TCRdb's copy has only in-frame clones and lacks some. Here the sample spans approximately 100,000 clones, around three quarters being singletons. The sequenced sample consisted of PBMCs. These receptors were collected from a woman between 50 and 59 years old in good health and CMV-seropositive. The CDR3 runs from the conserved cysteine through the conserved F or W. The order of the fields is J gene, V gene, CDR3 protein.

>TRBJ1-2|TRBV10-3
CAIKKSSDYGYTF
>TRBJ2-1|TRBV9
CASSVQGGGLAYNEQFF
>TRBJ2-5|TRBV30
CAWSHGALAGGKRQETQYF
>TRBJ2-7|TRBV6-5
CASSSGGALSYEQYF
>TRBJ2-7|TRBV9
CASSVGTVQYYEQYF
>TRBJ2-2|TRBV2
CASSEALGAGELFF
>TRBJ1-5|TRBV6-5
CASSYKGNQPQHF
>TRBJ2-3|TRBV11-2
CASSQGFVGTQYF
>TRBJ1-3|TRBV15
CATSRGGTGPISGNTIYF
>TRBJ2-5|TRBV4-2
CASSQDPDRPGGTQYF
>TRBJ1-3|TRBV19
CATGGINANSGNTIYF
>TRBJ1-2|TRBV5-6
CASSLVTGAHGYTF
>TRBJ2-3|TRBV10-3
CAISAGPGKETQYF
>TRBJ1-1|TRBV4-2
CASSHGTEAFF
>TRBJ1-1|TRBV5-6
CASSLVDRVNTEAFF
>TRBJ1-1|TRBV6-1
CASSPRGGGTEAFF
>TRBJ1-2|TRBV7-9
CASSLGVQGGYTF
>TRBJ1-1|TRBV30
CAWSPLRAPPGAFF
>TRBJ2-3|TRBV5-6
CASSLPGLAGGQDTQYF
>TRBJ2-1|TRBV13
CASSSSYYDEQFF
>TRBJ2-7|TRBV5-1
CASSPGQALSEQYF
>TRBJ1-1|TRBV9
CASSAQANTEAFF
>TRBJ2-2|TRBV12-5
CASGLVQGVTGELFF
>TRBJ1-1|TRBV19
CASGSGGMNTEAFF
>TRBJ1-1|TRBV19
CASSTRAAMNTEAFF
>TRBJ2-1|TRBV5-1
CASSWTADKSNEQFF
>TRBJ1-5|TRBV27
CASSLRQDFNQPQHF
>TRBJ1-1|TRBV2
CAGSGGRATEAFF
>TRBJ1-5|TRBV19
CASTPFGEAQPQHF
>TRBJ2-7|TRBV29-1
CSVERGESYGYEQYF
>TRBJ1-1|TRBV9
CASSSRREAEAFF
>TRBJ2-1|TRBV4-2
CASSQVLAGGQRFF
>TRBJ2-6|TRBV19
CASSIEVRGANVLTF
>TRBJ2-2|TRBV6-5
CASGRGVNTGELFF
>TRBJ1-2|TRBV27
CASSRGSNAAYGYTF
>TRBJ2-3|TRBV7-2
CASSSGGSDTQYF
>TRBJ2-7|TRBV9
CASNITYEQYF
>TRBJ2-2|TRBV7-8
CASSLTANPLAGELFF
>TRBJ1-4|TRBV19
CASRAPGKLFF
>TRBJ1-3|TRBV27
CASSLNPTGLKSGNTIYF
>TRBJ1-1|TRBV9
CASSEAGTGATEAFF
>TRBJ2-3|TRBV10-1
CASSDEFDTQYF